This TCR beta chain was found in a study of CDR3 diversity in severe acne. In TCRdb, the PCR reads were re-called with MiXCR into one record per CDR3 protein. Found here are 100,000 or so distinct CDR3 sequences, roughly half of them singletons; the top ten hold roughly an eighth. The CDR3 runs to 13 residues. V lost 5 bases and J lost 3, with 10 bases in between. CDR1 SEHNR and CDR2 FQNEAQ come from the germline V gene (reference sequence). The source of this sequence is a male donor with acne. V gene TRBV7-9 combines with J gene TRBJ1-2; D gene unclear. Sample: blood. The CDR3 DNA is TGTGCCAGCAGCCAAGGTCCGGACTATGGCTACACCTTC. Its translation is CASSQGPDYGYTF. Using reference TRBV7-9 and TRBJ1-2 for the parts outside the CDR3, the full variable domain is DTGVSQNPRHKITKRGQNVTFRCDPISEHNRLYWYRQTLGQGPEFLTYFQNEAQLEKSRLLSDRFSAERPKGSFSTLEIQRTEQGDSAMYLCASSQGPDYGYTFGSGTRLTVV.